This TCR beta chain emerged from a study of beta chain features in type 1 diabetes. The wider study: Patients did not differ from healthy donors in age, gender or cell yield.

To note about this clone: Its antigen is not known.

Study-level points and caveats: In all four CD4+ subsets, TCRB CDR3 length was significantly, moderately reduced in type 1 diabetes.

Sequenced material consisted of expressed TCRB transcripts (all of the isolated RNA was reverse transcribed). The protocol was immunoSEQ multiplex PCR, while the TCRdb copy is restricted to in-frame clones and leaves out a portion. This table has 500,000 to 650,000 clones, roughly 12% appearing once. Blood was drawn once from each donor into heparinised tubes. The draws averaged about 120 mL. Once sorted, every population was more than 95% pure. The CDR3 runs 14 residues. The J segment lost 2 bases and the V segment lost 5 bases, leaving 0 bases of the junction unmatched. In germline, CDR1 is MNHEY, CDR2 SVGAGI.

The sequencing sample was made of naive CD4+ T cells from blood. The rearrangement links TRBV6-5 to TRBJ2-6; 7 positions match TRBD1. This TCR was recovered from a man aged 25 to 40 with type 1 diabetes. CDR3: CASSQGAGANVLTF. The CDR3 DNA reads TGTGCCAGCAGTCAGGGGGCTGGGGCCAACGTCCTGACTTTC.